The entry that follows covers one TCR beta chain sequence. The antigen remains unidentified. These data come from a study of cytomegalovirus exposure and HLA in healthy donors. PCR used 60 Vbeta primers and 13 Jbeta primers. Method: immunoSEQ multiplex PCR; TCRdb's copy keeps in-frame clones and lacks some. The table shows over 150,000 clones, with 68% occurring only once. Study outcomes and limitations: Presence/absence comparisons presumed near-even sequencing depth among donors. A reported reduction in N-insertions relative to the roughly 710-donor mean was seen in an Asian-associated ancestry cluster in a later analysis. TCR beta sequences reportedly predicted most subjects' HLA-A and HLA-B alleles accurately.

The TCR comes from a woman in her thirties or forties in good health and CMV-seropositive. The sequenced sample was PBMCs.

CDR3 residues: CASSTLTDRYEQYF. The CDR3 DNA follows: TGTGCCAGTAGTACCCTGACAGACCGCTACGAGCAGTACTTC. This chain joins TRBV19 and TRBJ2-7; tentative D call: TRBD1 (5 bases). The CDR3 loop spans 14 amino acids. With 4 bases removed from V and 3 bases from J, the gap between germline ends came to 13 bases. Germline values: CDR1 LNHDA, CDR2 SQIVND (reference sequence).